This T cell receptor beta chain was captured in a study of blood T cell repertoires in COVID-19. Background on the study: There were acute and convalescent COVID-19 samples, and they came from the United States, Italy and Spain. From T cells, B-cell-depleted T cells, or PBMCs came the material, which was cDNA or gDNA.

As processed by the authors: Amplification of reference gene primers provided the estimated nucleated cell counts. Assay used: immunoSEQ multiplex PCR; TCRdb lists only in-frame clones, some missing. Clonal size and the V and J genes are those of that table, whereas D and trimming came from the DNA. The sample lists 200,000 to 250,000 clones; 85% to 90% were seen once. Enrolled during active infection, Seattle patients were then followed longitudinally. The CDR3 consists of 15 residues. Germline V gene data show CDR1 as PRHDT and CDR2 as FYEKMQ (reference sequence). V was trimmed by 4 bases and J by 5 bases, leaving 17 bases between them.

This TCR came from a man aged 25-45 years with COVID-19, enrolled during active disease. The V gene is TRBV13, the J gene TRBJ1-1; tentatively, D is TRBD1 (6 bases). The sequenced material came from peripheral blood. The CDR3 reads CASSYGLGAKTEAFF. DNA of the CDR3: TGTGCCAGCAGCTACGGGTTGGGGGCGAAGACTGAAGCTTTCTTT.